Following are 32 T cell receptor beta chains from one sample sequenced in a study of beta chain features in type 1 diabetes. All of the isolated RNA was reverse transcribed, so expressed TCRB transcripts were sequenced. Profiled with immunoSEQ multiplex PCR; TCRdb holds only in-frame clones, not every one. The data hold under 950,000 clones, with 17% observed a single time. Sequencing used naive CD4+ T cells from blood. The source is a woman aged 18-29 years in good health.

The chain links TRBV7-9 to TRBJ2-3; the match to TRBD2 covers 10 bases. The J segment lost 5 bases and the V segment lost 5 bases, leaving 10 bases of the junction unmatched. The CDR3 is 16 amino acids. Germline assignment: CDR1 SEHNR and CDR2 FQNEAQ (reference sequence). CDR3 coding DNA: TGTGCCAGCAGCCAAAGAGCGGGAGGGCCCGGAGATACGCAGTATTTT. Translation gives CASSQRAGGPGDTQYF. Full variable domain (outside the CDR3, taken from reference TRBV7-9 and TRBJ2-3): DTGVSQNPRHKITKRGQNVTFRCDPISEHNRLYWYRQTLGQGPEFLTYFQNEAQLEKSRLLSDRFSAERPKGSFSTLEIQRTEQGDSAMYLCASSQRAGGPGDTQYFGPGTRLTVL.

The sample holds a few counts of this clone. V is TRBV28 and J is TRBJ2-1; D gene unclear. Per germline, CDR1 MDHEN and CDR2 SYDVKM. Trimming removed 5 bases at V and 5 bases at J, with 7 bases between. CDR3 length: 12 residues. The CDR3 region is CASSPRNNEQFF. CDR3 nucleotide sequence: TGTGCCAGCAGTCCTAGGAACAATGAGCAGTTCTTC. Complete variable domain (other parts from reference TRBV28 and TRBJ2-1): DVKVTQSSRYLVKRTGEKVFLECVQDMDHENMFWYRQDPGLGLRLIYFSYDVKMKEKGDIPEGYSVSREKKERFSLILESASTNQTSMYLCASSPRNNEQFFGPGTRLTVL.

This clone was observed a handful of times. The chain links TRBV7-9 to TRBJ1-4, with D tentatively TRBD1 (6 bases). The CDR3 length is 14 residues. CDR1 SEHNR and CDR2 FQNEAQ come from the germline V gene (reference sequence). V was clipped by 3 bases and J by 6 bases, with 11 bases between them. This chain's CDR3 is CASSFGAGDEKLFF. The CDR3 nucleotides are TGTGCCAGCAGCTTTGGCGCAGGGGATGAAAAACTGTTTTTT.

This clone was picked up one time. The CDR3 here is CASSLGGLAADTQYF. The DNA for the CDR3 is TGCGCCAGCAGCTTGGGGGGACTAGCCGCAGATACGCAGTATTTT. The chain has TRBV5-1 and TRBJ2-3; 9 nucleotides line up with TRBD2. V gave up 0 bases and J gave up 4 bases; unmatched junction bases: 3. The CDR3 covers 15 residues. Germline V gives CDR1 SGHRS, CDR2 YFSETQ. Based on the CDR3 plus reference TRBV5-1 and TRBJ2-3, the full variable domain is KAGVTQTPRYLIKTRGQQVTLSCSPISGHRSVSWYQQTPGQGLQFLFEYFSETQRNKGNFPGRFSGRQFSNSRSEMNVSTLELGDSALYLCASSLGGLAADTQYFGPGTRLTVL.

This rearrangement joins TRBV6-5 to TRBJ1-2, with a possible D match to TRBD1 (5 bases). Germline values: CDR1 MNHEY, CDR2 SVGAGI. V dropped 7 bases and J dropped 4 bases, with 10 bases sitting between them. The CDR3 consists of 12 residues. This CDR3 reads CASTQTGYGYTF. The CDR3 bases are TGTGCCAGCACTCAAACAGGCTATGGCTACACCTTC.

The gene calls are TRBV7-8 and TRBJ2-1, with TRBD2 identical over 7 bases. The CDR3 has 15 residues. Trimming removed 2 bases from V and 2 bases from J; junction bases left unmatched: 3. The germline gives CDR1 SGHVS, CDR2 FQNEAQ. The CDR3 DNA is TGTGCCAGCAGCTTAACACTAGCGCCCTACAATGAGCAGTTCTTC. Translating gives CASSLTLAPYNEQFF.

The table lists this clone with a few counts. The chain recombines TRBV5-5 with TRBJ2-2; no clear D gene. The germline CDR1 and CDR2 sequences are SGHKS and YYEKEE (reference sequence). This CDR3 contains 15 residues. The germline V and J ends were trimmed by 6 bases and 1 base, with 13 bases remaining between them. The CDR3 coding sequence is TGTGCCAGCATCCACGACCCGGGGAACACCGGGGAGCTGTTTTTT. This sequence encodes CASIHDPGNTGELFF.

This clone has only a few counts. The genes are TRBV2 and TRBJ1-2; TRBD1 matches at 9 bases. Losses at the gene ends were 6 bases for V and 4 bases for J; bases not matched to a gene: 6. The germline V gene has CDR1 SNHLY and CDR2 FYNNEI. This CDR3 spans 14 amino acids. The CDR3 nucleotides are TGTGCCAGCAGCAGAGGACAGGGGCTCTATGGCTACACCTTC. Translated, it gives CASSRGQGLYGYTF. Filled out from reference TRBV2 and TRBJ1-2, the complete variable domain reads EPEVTQTPSHQVTQMGQEVILRCVPISNHLYFYWYRQILGQKVEFLVSFYNNEISEKSEIFDDQFSVERPDGSNFTLKIRSTKLEDSAMYFCASSRGQGLYGYTFGSGTRLTVV.

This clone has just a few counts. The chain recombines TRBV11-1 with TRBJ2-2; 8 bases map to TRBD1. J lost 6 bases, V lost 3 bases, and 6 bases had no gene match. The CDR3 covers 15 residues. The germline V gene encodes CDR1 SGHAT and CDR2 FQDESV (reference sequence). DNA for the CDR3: TGTGCCAGCAGCTTTTCGACAGGGGAAGCCGGGGAGCTGTTTTTT. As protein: CASSFSTGEAGELFF.

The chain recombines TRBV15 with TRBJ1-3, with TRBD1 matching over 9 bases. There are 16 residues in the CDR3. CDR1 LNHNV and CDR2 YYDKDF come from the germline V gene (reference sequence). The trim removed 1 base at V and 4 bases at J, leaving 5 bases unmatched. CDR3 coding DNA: TGTGCCACCAGCAGAGTGTGGACAGGGGAAGGAAACACCATATATTTT. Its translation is CATSRVWTGEGNTIYF.

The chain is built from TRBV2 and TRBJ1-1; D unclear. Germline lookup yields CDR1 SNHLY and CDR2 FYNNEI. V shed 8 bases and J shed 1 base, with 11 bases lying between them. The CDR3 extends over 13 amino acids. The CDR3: CASQTLRNTEAFF. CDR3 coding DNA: TGTGCCAGCCAGACCCTGCGGAACACTGAAGCTTTCTTT. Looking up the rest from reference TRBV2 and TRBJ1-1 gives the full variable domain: EPEVTQTPSHQVTQMGQEVILRCVPISNHLYFYWYRQILGQKVEFLVSFYNNEISEKSEIFDDQFSVERPDGSNFTLKIRSTKLEDSAMYFCASQTLRNTEAFFGQGTRLTVV.

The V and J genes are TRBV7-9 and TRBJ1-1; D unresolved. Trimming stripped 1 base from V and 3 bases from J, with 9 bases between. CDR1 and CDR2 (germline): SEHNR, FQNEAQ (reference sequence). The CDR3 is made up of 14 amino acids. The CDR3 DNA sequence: TGTGCCAGCAGCTTAGGTACCGCGGACACTGAAGCTTTCTTT. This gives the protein CASSLGTADTEAFF.

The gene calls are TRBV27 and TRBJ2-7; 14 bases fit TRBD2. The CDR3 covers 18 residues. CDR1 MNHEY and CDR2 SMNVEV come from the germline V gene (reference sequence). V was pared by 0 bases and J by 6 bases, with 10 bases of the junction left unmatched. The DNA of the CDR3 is TGTGCCAGCAGTTTATCGATCGGCGGGACTAGCGGGAGTCTCGAGCAGTACTTC. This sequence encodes CASSLSIGGTSGSLEQYF.

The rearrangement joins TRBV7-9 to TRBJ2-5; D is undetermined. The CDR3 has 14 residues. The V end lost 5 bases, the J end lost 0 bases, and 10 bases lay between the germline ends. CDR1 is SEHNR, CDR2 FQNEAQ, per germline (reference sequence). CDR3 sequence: CASSARQYQETQYF. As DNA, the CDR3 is TGTGCCAGCAGCGCCCGACAATACCAAGAGACCCAGTACTTC. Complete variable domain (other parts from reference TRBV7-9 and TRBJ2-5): DTGVSQNPRHKITKRGQNVTFRCDPISEHNRLYWYRQTLGQGPEFLTYFQNEAQLEKSRLLSDRFSAERPKGSFSTLEIQRTEQGDSAMYLCASSARQYQETQYFGPGTRLLVL.

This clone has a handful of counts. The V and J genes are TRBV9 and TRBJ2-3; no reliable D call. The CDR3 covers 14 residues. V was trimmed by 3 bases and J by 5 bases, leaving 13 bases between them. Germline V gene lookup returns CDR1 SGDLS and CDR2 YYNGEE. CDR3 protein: CASSGSAVGDTQYF. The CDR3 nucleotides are TGTGCCAGCAGCGGCTCCGCTGTGGGAGATACGCAGTATTTT.

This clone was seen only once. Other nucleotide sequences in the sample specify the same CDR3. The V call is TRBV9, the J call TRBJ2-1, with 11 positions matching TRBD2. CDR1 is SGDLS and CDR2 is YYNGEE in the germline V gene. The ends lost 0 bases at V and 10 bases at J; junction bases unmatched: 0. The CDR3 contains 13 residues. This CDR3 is CASSVGLAGEQFF. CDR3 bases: TGTGCCAGCAGCGTAGGACTAGCGGGAGAGCAGTTCTTC.

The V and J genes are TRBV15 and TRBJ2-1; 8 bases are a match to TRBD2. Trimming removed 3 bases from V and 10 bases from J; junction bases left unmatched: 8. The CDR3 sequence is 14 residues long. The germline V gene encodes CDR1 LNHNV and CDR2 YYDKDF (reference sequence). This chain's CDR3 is CATSSMYGGGEQFF. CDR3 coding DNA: TGTGCCACCAGCAGTATGTATGGCGGGGGGGAGCAGTTCTTC.

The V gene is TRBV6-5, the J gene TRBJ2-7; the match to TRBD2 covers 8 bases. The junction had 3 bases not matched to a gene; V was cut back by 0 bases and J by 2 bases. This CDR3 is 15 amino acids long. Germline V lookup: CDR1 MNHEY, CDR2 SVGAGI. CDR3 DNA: TGTGCCAGCAGTTACTCGACTAGCGTGCCCTACGAGCAGTACTTC. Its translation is CASSYSTSVPYEQYF.

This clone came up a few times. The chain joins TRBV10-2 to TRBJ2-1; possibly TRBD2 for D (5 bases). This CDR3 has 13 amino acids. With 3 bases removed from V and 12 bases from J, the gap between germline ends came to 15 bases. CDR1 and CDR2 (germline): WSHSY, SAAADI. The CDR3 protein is CASSEHSREGQFF. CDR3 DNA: TGCGCCAGCAGTGAACATAGCCGGGAAGGGCAGTTCTTC.

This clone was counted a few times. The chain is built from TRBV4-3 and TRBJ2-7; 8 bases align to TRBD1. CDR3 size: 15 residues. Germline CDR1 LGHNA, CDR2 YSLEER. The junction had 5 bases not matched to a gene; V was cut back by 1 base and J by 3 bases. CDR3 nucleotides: TGCGCCAGCAGCCAAGGATTAGACAGGGGCTACGAGCAGTACTTC. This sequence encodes CASSQGLDRGYEQYF.

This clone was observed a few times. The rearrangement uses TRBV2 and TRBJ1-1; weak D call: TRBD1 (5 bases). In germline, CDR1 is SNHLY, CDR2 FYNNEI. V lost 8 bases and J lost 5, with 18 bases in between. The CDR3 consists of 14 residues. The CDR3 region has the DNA TGTGCCAGCGCGATCGGGGGTGATTGGACTGAAGCTTTCTTT. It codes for CASAIGGDWTEAFF.

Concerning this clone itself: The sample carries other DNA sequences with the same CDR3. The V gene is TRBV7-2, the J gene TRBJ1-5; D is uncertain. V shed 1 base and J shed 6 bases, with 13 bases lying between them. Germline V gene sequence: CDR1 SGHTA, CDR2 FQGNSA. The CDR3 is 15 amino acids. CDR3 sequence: CASSLGSRVGQPQHF. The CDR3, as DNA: TGTGCCAGCAGCTTAGGCTCCCGGGTGGGTCAGCCCCAGCATTTT.

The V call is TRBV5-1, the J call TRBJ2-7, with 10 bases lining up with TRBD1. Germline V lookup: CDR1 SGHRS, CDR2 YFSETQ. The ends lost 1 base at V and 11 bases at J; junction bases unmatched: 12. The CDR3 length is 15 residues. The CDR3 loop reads CASSLSPGQGVEKYF. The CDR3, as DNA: TGCGCCAGCAGCTTGAGTCCTGGACAGGGGGTAGAAAAGTACTTC.

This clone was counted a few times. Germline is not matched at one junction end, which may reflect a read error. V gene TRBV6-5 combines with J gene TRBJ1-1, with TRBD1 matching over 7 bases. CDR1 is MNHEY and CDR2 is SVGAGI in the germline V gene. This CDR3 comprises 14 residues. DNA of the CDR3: TGTGCCATCAGTGTACAGGGGAGGGAGACTGAAGCTTTCTTT. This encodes CAISVQGRETEAFF.

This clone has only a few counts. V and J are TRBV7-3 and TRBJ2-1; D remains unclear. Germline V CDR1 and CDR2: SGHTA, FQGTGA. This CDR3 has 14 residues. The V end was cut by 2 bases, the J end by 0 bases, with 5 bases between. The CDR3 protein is CASSLDFSYNEQFF. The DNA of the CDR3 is TGTGCCAGCAGCTTAGACTTCTCCTACAATGAGCAGTTCTTC. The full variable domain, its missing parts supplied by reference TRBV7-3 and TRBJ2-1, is GAGVSQTPSNKVTEKGKYVELRCDPISGHTALYWYRQSLGQGPEFLIYFQGTGAADDSGLPNDRFFAVRPEGSVSTLKIQRTERGDSAVYLCASSLDFSYNEQFFGPGTRLTVL.

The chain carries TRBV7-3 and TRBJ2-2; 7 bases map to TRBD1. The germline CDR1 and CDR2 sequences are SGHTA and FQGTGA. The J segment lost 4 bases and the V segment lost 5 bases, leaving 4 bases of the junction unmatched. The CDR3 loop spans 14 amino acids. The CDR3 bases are TGTGCCAGCAGCCAAGGGGGCATCACCGGGGAGCTGTTTTTT. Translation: CASSQGGITGELFF.

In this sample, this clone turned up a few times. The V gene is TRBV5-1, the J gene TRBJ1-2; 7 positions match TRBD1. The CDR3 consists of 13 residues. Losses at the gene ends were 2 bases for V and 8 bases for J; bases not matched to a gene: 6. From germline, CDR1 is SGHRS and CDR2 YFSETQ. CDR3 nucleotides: TGCGCCAGCAGCTTAGAGACAGGGTACGGCTACACCTTC. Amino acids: CASSLETGYGYTF.

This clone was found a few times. This CDR3 is CASSLGKGGDYGYTF. CDR3 bases: TGTGCCAGCAGCTTAGGGAAAGGGGGAGACTATGGCTACACCTTC. This chain connects TRBV7-9 to TRBJ1-2; possibly TRBD1 for D (6 bases). Between the trimmed V and J ends, which lost 1 base and 3 bases, there was a span of 12 bases. Germline values: CDR1 SEHNR, CDR2 FQNEAQ (reference sequence). The CDR3 totals 15 residues.

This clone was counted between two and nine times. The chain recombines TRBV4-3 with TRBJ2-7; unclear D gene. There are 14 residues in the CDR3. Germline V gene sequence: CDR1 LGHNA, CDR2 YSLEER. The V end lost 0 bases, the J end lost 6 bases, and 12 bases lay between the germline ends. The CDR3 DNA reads TGCGCCAGCAGCCAAGAACCCGCCATGGGCGAGCAGTACTTC. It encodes CASSQEPAMGEQYF.

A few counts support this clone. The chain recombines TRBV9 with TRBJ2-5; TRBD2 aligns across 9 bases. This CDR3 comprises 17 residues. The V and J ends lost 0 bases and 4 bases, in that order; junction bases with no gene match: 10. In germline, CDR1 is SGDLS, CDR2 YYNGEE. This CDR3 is CASSVAGFSGSGETQYF. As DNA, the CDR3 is TGTGCCAGCAGCGTAGCTGGCTTTAGCGGGAGTGGAGAGACCCAGTACTTC.

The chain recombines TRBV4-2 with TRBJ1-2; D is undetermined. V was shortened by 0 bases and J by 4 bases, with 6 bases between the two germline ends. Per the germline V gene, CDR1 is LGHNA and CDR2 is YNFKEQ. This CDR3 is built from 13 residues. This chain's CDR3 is CASSQDESYGYTF. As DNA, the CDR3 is TGTGCCAGCAGCCAAGACGAAAGCTATGGCTACACCTTC.

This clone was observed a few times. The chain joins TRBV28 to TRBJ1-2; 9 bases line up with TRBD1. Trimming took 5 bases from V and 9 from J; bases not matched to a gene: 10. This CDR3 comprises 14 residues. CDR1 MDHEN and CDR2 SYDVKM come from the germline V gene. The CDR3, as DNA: TGTGCCAGCAGTCCGCCGGGACAGGGATTGAGCTACACCTTC. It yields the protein CASSPPGQGLSYTF.